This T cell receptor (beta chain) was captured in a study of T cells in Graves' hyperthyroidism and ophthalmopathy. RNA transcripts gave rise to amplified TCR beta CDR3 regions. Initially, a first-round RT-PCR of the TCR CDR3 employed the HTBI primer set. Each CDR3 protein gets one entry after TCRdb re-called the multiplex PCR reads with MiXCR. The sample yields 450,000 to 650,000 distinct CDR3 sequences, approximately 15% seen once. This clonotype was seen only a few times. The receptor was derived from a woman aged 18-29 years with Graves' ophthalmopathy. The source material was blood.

The chain's CDR3 is CASSVEGTVYYGYTF. In DNA form, the CDR3 reads TGTGCCAGCAGCGTAGAAGGGACAGTCTATTATGGCTACACCTTC. The gene calls are TRBV9 and TRBJ1-2, with 7 bases matching TRBD1. V lost 0 bases, J lost 5 bases, and 7 bases stayed unmatched. The germline gives CDR1 SGDLS, CDR2 YYNGEE. The CDR3 has 15 amino acids. The variable domain in full, completed from reference TRBV9 and TRBJ1-2, reads DSGVTQTPKHLITATGQRVTLRCSPRSGDLSVYWYQQSLDQGLQFLIQYYNGEERAKGNILERFSAQQFPDLHSELNLSSLELGDSALYFCASSVEGTVYYGYTFGSGTRLTVV.